One and the same sample provided the 21 T cell receptor beta chains below, sequenced in a study of cytomegalovirus exposure and HLA in healthy donors. The PCR was carried out with 60 Vbeta primers and 13 Jbeta primers. Sequencing used immunoSEQ multiplex PCR; TCRdb keeps in-frame clones, though not all of them. This sample has fewer than 200,000 clones, with about four fifths found just once. Sequencing used PBMCs. Receptors were obtained from a woman between 18 and 29 years old in good health and CMV-seronegative.

The V call is TRBV6-1, the J call TRBJ2-7, with D possibly matching TRBD1 (5 bases). V was clipped by 7 bases and J by 4 bases, with 11 bases between them. The CDR3 is 12 amino acids. Germline CDR1 is MNHNS and CDR2 is SASEGT. Here the CDR3 reads CASTQGDYEQYF. DNA for the CDR3: TGTGCCAGCACCCAAGGGGATTACGAGCAGTACTTC.

The chain's CDR3 is CASSLAGNSGNTIYF. The CDR3 coding sequence is TGTGCCAGCAGTTTAGCGGGTAACTCTGGAAACACCATATATTTT. The rearrangement links TRBV27 to TRBJ1-3; D ambiguous. V was clipped by 2 bases and J by 0 bases, with 8 bases between them. Per the germline V gene, CDR1 is MNHEY and CDR2 is SMNVEV (reference sequence). The CDR3 consists of 15 residues.

As concerns this clone: The sample has other DNA sequences that encode this CDR3 too. The gene calls are TRBV5-6 and TRBJ2-7; D is possibly TRBD1 (6 bases). Trimming removed 0 bases from V and 6 bases from J, with 7 bases in between. Per the germline V gene, CDR1 is SGHDT and CDR2 is YYEEEE. There are 12 residues in the CDR3. CDR3 residues: CASSLDRVEQYF. Written as DNA, the CDR3 is TGTGCCAGCAGCTTGGACAGGGTCGAGCAGTACTTC.

The rearrangement joins TRBV12-5 to TRBJ1-5; possibly TRBD1 for D (6 bases). V lost 6 bases and J lost 0, with 18 bases in between. The CDR3 contains 17 residues. Germline loops: CDR1 LGHNT, CDR2 FRNRAP. CDR3 region: CASGREGGLYSNQPQHF. The CDR3 DNA follows: TGTGCTAGTGGCAGGGAGGGGGGGCTATATAGCAATCAGCCCCAGCATTTT.

The V and J genes are TRBV4-3 and TRBJ1-4; 9 bases line up with TRBD1. The V gene's germline CDR1 is LGHNA and CDR2 YSLEER. The CDR3 is 18 residues long. Trimming at V came to 1 base and at J to 5 bases, leaving 11 bases not matched to a gene. For the CDR3, the DNA is TGCGCCAGCAGCCAAGGAACAAGACCGGGGACAGGGAATGAAAAACTGTTTTTT. Protein: CASSQGTRPGTGNEKLFF.

The chain employs TRBV7-9 and TRBJ2-3, with 7 positions matching TRBD2. The ends lost 6 bases at V and 2 bases at J; junction bases unmatched: 14. The CDR3 covers 17 residues. Germline V lookup: CDR1 SEHNR, CDR2 FQNEAQ (reference sequence). As DNA, the CDR3 is TGTGCCAGCAGTCGAACAAGTCCTAGCGGAGTCACAGATACGCAGTATTTT. Encoded protein: CASSRTSPSGVTDTQYF.

V and J are TRBV7-2 and TRBJ2-1, with TRBD2 matching over 9 bases. Germline CDR1 and CDR2: SGHTA and FQGNSA. With V trimmed by 1 base and J by 0 bases, 7 bases remained unmatched. This CDR3 is 18 amino acids long. CDR3 bases: TGTGCCAGCAGCTTAGTGGTAGCGGGAGCCCTCTCCTACAATGAGCAGTTCTTC. It codes for CASSLVVAGALSYNEQFF. The entire variable domain, with the rest obtained from reference TRBV7-2 and TRBJ2-1, is as follows: GAGVSQSPSNKVTEKGKDVELRCDPISGHTALYWYRQSLGQGLEFLIYFQGNSAPDKSGLPSDRFSAERTGGSVSTLTIQRTQQEDSAVYLCASSLVVAGALSYNEQFFGPGTRLTVL.

The V gene is TRBV4-1, the J gene TRBJ2-7; D is unresolved. CDR1 MGHRA and CDR2 YSYEKL come from the germline V gene. The CDR3 has 16 residues. Trimming shortened V by 1 base and J by 2 bases, and 15 bases separated the two germline ends. CDR3 region: CASSQVTLEETYEQYF. The CDR3 nucleotides are TGCGCCAGCAGCCAAGTTACGCTCGAGGAGACCTACGAGCAGTACTTC.

The rearrangement joins TRBV27 to TRBJ2-3; possible D gene TRBD1, 6 bases. The length of the CDR3 is 15 residues. CDR1 and CDR2 from the germline V gene are MNHEY and SMNVEV (reference sequence). V dropped 4 bases and J dropped 7 bases, with 18 bases sitting between them. The chain's CDR3 is CASSSGTSPENTQYF. The CDR3 DNA sequence: TGTGCCAGCAGTTCCGGGACATCGCCCGAAAATACGCAGTATTTT.

The rearrangement uses TRBV14 and TRBJ1-1; weak D call: TRBD1 (6 bases). The CDR3 consists of 16 residues. Germline CDR1 is SGHDN and CDR2 is FVKESK. Deletions cut 4 bases from V and 1 base from J, with 16 bases between. CDR3 DNA sequence: TGTGCCAGCAGCCGTCGATGGACAGAGACGAACACTGAAGCTTTCTTT. Encoded protein: CASSRRWTETNTEAFF.

Here the CDR3 DNA reads TGCGCCAGCAGCTTGGCCGGTCGGGATGCCTATGGCTACACCTTC. It specifies CASSLAGRDAYGYTF. The rearrangement uses TRBV5-1 and TRBJ1-2; no reliable D call. Germline assignment: CDR1 SGHRS and CDR2 YFSETQ. V lost 0 bases and J lost 4, with 13 bases in between. This CDR3 has 15 residues.

The V gene is TRBV13, the J gene TRBJ2-5; D remains unclear. Germline V lookup: CDR1 PRHDT, CDR2 FYEKMQ (reference sequence). The CDR3 is 14 residues long. With 1 base removed from V and 4 bases from J, the gap between germline ends came to 10 bases. CDR3 sequence: CASSLESRIETQYF. In DNA, the CDR3 is TGTGCCAGCAGCTTAGAGTCGCGAATAGAGACCCAGTACTTC.

This chain links TRBV28 with TRBJ1-2; tentative D call: TRBD1 (5 bases). The V end was cut by 9 bases, the J end by 1 base, with 12 bases between. The CDR3 contains 13 residues. Germline-derived CDR1 and CDR2 are MDHEN and SYDVKM. This chain's CDR3 is CASQGNSNYGYTF. The CDR3 DNA is TGTGCCAGTCAGGGAAATAGTAACTATGGCTACACCTTC.

The chain joins TRBV5-1 to TRBJ2-7, with D maybe TRBD2 (5 bases). CDR3 length equals 14 residues. Germline CDR1 reads SGHRS; CDR2 reads YFSETQ. The V end was cut by 0 bases, the J end by 5 bases, with 12 bases between. Here the CDR3 DNA reads TGCGCCAGCAGCTTGGGGGGTAGGCGGGACGAGCAGTACTTC. Amino acid sequence: CASSLGGRRDEQYF. Filled out from reference TRBV5-1 and TRBJ2-7, the complete variable domain reads KAGVTQTPRYLIKTRGQQVTLSCSPISGHRSVSWYQQTPGQGLQFLFEYFSETQRNKGNFPGRFSGRQFSNSRSEMNVSTLELGDSALYLCASSLGGRRDEQYFGPGTRLTVT.

This clone was observed a handful of times. The chain uses TRBV6-5 and TRBJ2-5, with TRBD1 identical over 8 bases. Germline loops: CDR1 MNHEY, CDR2 SVGAGI. This CDR3 contains 13 residues. V lost 0 bases and J lost 13; bases outside the gene matches: 7. The CDR3: CASSYSPTGVGYF. The CDR3 DNA reads as TGTGCCAGCAGTTACTCTCCGACAGGGGTAGGGTACTTC.

The chain couples TRBV9 to TRBJ2-2; D possibly corresponds to TRBD1 (5 bases). The CDR3 has 16 amino acids. Germline assignment: CDR1 SGDLS and CDR2 YYNGEE. Trimming shortened V by 4 bases and J by 0 bases, and 13 bases separated the two germline ends. The DNA of the CDR3 is TGTGCCAGCAGCCCAGACAGCTTGCCGAACACCGGGGAGCTGTTTTTT. Protein: CASSPDSLPNTGELFF.

This chain uses TRBV19 with TRBJ2-6; D remains ambiguous. The CDR3 runs to 17 residues. Germline V gene lookup returns CDR1 LNHDA and CDR2 SQIVND (reference sequence). V was pared by 0 bases and J by 0 bases, with 9 bases between. CDR3 residues: CASSIETTLSGANVLTF. CDR3 nucleotide sequence: TGTGCCAGTAGTATAGAAACTACGCTCTCTGGGGCCAACGTCCTGACTTTC.

J is TRBJ2-1 and V is TRBV5-1; D is perhaps TRBD2 (5 bases). Between the trimmed V and J ends, which lost 5 bases and 0 bases, there was a span of 12 bases. CDR1 is SGHRS and CDR2 is YFSETQ in the germline V gene. This CDR3 is 15 amino acids long. In DNA, the CDR3 is TGCGCCAGCAGAATGGAGGTGAGCTCCTACAATGAGCAGTTCTTC. Protein sequence: CASRMEVSSYNEQFF.

This chain connects TRBV29-1 to TRBJ2-3; tentatively, D is TRBD1 (6 bases). Trimming took off 1 base at V and 0 bases at J, with 11 bases between the two ends. The CDR3 covers 15 residues. Germline values: CDR1 SQVTM, CDR2 ANQGSEA. CDR3 nucleotides: TGCAGCGTTGAAGGCCTTAGGGGGAGCACAGATACGCAGTATTTT. Protein: CSVEGLRGSTDTQYF.

This clone showed up just once. The chain joins TRBV11-3 to TRBJ1-1, with D maybe TRBD1 (6 bases). The CDR3 has 14 amino acids. Germline-derived CDR1 and CDR2 are SGHNT and YENEEA. Between the trimmed V and J ends, which lost 5 bases and 4 bases, there was a span of 14 bases. The DNA of the CDR3 is TGTGCCAGCAGCACAACAGGGTCGGCCACTGAAGCTTTCTTT. This codes for CASSTTGSATEAFF.

The chain combines TRBV7-9 with TRBJ2-7, with TRBD2 as a possible D gene (5 bases). The CDR3 is made up of 12 amino acids. Per germline, CDR1 SEHNR and CDR2 FQNEAQ (reference sequence). Trimming pared 5 bases from V and 7 bases from J, leaving 12 bases between. The chain's CDR3 is CASSPNGIEQYF. CDR3 DNA: TGTGCCAGCAGCCCGAACGGGATAGAGCAGTACTTC.